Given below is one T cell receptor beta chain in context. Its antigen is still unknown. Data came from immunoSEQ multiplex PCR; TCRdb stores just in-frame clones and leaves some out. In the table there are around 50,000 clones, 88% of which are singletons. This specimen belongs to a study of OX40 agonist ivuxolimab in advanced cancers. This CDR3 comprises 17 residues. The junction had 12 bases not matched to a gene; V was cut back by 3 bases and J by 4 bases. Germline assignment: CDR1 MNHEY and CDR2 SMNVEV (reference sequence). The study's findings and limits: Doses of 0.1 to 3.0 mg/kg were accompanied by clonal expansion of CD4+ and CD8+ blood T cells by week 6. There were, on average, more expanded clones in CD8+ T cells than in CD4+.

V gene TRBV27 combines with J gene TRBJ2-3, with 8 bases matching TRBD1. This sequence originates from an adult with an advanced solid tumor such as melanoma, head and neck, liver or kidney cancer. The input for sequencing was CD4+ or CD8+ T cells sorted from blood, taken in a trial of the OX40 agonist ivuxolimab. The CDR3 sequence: CASSFSGQGAIPDTQYF. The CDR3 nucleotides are TGTGCCAGCAGTTTTTCTGGACAGGGAGCAATCCCAGATACGCAGTATTTT.